The 30 T cell receptor beta chains reported below all come from one sample, sequenced in a study of blood T cell repertoires in COVID-19 (dated by TCRdb to the early 2020s). Library creation used the immunoSEQ multiplex PCR assay. TCRdb re-hosts the immuneACCESS table, in-frame sequences only. Its copies lack some clones; in the studies checked, an unresolved V gene accounts for under half of them, and the cause for the rest is not known. This sample gives roughly 100,000 clones in total; 80% to 95% of them show up just once. The top ten clonotypes cover 1.9% of the sample. Material for sequencing was peripheral blood. These receptors all stem from a woman between 45 and 65 years old with COVID-19, enrolled during active disease.

Written as DNA, the CDR3 is TGTGCCATCAGCGCCGGGACTAGAAGCACAGATACGCAGTATTTT. Its protein product is CAISAGTRSTDTQYF. This rearrangement joins TRBV10-3 to TRBJ2-3, with 8 bases matching TRBD2. This CDR3 region has 15 residues. Germline V CDR1 and CDR2: ENHRY, SYGVKD. With 6 bases clipped from V and 0 bases from J, the junction kept 5 bases outside the gene matches.

The chain carries TRBV5-1 and TRBJ1-2; weak D call: TRBD1 (5 bases). V dropped 4 bases and J dropped 2 bases, with 12 bases sitting between them. CDR3 length: 14 amino acids. Germline V gene lookup returns CDR1 SGHRS and CDR2 YFSETQ. In nucleotides, the CDR3 is TGCGCCAGCAGCGCAGGTGGGGGGAACTATGGCTACACCTTC. It is translated as CASSAGGGNYGYTF.

V and J are TRBV24-1 and TRBJ1-2; perhaps TRBD1 as D (5 bases). Trimming left V 3 bases short and J 5 bases short, with 18 bases between. Germline V lookup: CDR1 KGHDR, CDR2 SFDVKD. This CDR3 region has 16 residues. CDR3 in DNA: TGTGCCACCAGTGATCCCGACGGACAAGGGGTTTATGGCTACACCTTC. Translation: CATSDPDGQGVYGYTF.

This clone has only one observation. The rearrangement joins TRBV6-5 to TRBJ2-3; the D gene is possibly TRBD1 (6 bases). Germline V CDR1 and CDR2: MNHEY, SVGAGI. The CDR3 is 16 amino acids. V lost 2 bases and J 8 bases, leaving 20 bases between the germline ends. CDR3 DNA: TGTGCCAGCAGTTACACCCCCGGCAGGGGCATGGGTACGCAGTATTTT. This encodes CASSYTPGRGMGTQYF.

The chain uses TRBV4-2 and TRBJ1-3, with TRBD1 as a possible D gene (6 bases). Deletions cut 1 base from V and 0 bases from J, with 10 bases between. From germline, CDR1 is LGHNA and CDR2 YNFKEQ. The CDR3 sequence is 16 residues long. Written as DNA, the CDR3 is TGTGCCAGCAGCCAAGGACAGGTCGTCTCTGGAAACACCATATATTTT. This gives the protein CASSQGQVVSGNTIYF.

The chain recombines TRBV19 with TRBJ2-7, with 9 bases aligning to TRBD2. The end of the DNA fits TRBJ2-1 better, so the J call may be wrong. The germline V gene encodes CDR1 LNHDA and CDR2 SQIVND (reference sequence). The CDR3 runs to 15 residues. CDR3 in DNA: TGTGCCAGTAGTACCGGGACTAGCTTTCACAATGAGCAGTTCTTC. This sequence encodes CASSTGTSFHNEQFF.

The CDR3 DNA reads as TGTGCCACCAGTGATGGGGGACAGCTACCGAATCAGCCCCAGCATTTT. Protein sequence: CATSDGGQLPNQPQHF. This chain connects TRBV24-1 to TRBJ1-5, with 7 bases lining up with TRBD1. The CDR3 has 16 amino acids. CDR1 and CDR2 (germline): KGHDR, SFDVKD. Trimming removed 3 bases from V and 4 bases from J; junction bases left unmatched: 8.

The CDR3 DNA reads as TGTGCCAGCAGTTACGAGGCCCCGACAGATACGCAGTATTTT. This gives the protein CASSYEAPTDTQYF. The J gene is TRBJ2-3, the V gene TRBV6-2 or TRBV6-3; no clear D. CDR1 MNHEY and CDR2 SVGEGT come from the germline V gene. The CDR3 runs to 14 residues. Deletions cut 2 bases from V and 3 bases from J, with 9 bases between.

The chain couples TRBV12-5 to TRBJ2-2, with 7 positions matching TRBD1. Germline CDR1 reads LGHNT; CDR2 reads FRNRAP. The trim removed 4 bases at V and 7 bases at J, leaving 3 bases unmatched. This CDR3 is built from 13 residues. DNA of the CDR3: TGTGCTAGTGGTTCGACAGGGATCGGGGAGCTGTTTTTT. This sequence encodes CASGSTGIGELFF.

The chain has TRBV28 and TRBJ1-2, with 7 bases that match TRBD1. V was pared by 4 bases and J by 6 bases, with 11 bases of the junction left unmatched. The germline CDR1 and CDR2 sequences are MDHEN and SYDVKM. This CDR3 has 15 residues. The CDR3 DNA is TGTGCCAGCAGTTCCCCACGAAGGGGGCGGGATGGCTACACCTTC. Its protein is CASSSPRRGRDGYTF.

The chain combines TRBV6-6 with TRBJ2-3; 8 positions match TRBD1. Per the germline V gene, CDR1 is MNHNY and CDR2 is SVGAGI (reference sequence). This CDR3 comprises 13 residues. V lost 7 bases to trimming and J lost 6 bases; unmatched junction nucleotides: 6. CDR3 protein: CASTIQGADTQYF. The DNA for the CDR3 is TGTGCCAGCACTATCCAGGGGGCGGATACGCAGTATTTT.

The chain joins TRBV11-3 to TRBJ2-2, with D hard to call. The CDR3 sequence is 15 residues long. With 5 bases removed from V and 4 bases from J, the gap between germline ends came to 14 bases. The germline gives CDR1 SGHNT, CDR2 YENEEA. CDR3 nucleotide sequence: TGTGCCAGCAGCCCGCTGCGAGGCAGCACCGGGGAGCTGTTTTTT. It translates to CASSPLRGSTGELFF.

This chain's CDR3 is CASSDSGMSGGEKLFF. The CDR3 nucleotides read TGTGCCAGCAGTGACTCCGGGATGAGTGGAGGGGAAAAACTGTTTTTT. The chain employs TRBV25-1 and TRBJ1-4; D is undetermined. Trimming removed 3 bases from V and 8 bases from J, with 19 bases in between. The CDR3 contains 16 residues. CDR1 and CDR2 (germline): MGHDK, SYGVNS.

The chain couples TRBV10-3 to TRBJ1-2; D gene uncertain. Trimming took off 4 bases at V and 6 bases at J, with 18 bases between the two ends. The CDR3 has 15 amino acids. Per germline, CDR1 ENHRY and CDR2 SYGVKD. The CDR3 spells CAISGHSVGRDGYTF. The CDR3 DNA is TGTGCCATCAGTGGCCATTCGGTGGGTCGGGATGGCTACACCTTC.

The CDR3 here is CASSTRTGLNSPLHF. CDR3 in DNA: TGTGCCAGCAGCACCCGGACAGGGCTTAATTCACCCCTCCACTTT. The V call is TRBV13, the J call TRBJ1-6; 8 bases line up with TRBD1. CDR3 length: 15 residues. Trimming cost V 5 bases and J 6 bases; bases outside gene matches: 6. CDR1 and CDR2 from the germline V gene are PRHDT and FYEKMQ (reference sequence).

This clone was recorded only once. This chain uses TRBV4-1 with TRBJ2-5; 7 bases agree with TRBD1. Trimming at V came to 4 bases and at J to 1 base, leaving 9 bases not matched to a gene. CDR3 length: 16 amino acids. Germline CDR1 MGHRA, CDR2 YSYEKL. Here the CDR3 reads CASSRLVGTAQETQYF. As DNA, the CDR3 is TGCGCCAGCAGCCGATTAGTTGGGACAGCCCAAGAGACCCAGTACTTC.

The chain recombines TRBV19 with TRBJ1-1; D is unresolved. V was shortened by 2 bases and J by 7 bases, with 8 bases between the two germline ends. This CDR3 has 12 amino acids. Germline V gene sequence: CDR1 LNHDA, CDR2 SQIVND (reference sequence). The CDR3: CASSIRSGEAFF. The CDR3, as DNA: TGTGCCAGTAGTATAAGGAGCGGTGAAGCTTTCTTT.

The J gene is TRBJ2-3, the V gene TRBV25-1; 13 bases align to TRBD2. The J segment lost 1 base and the V segment lost 4 bases, leaving 8 bases of the junction unmatched. Germline V gene sequence: CDR1 MGHDK, CDR2 SYGVNS. The CDR3 has 18 amino acids. Here the CDR3 reads CASSGGLAGARGTDTQYF. The CDR3, as DNA: TGTGCCAGCAGTGGAGGACTAGCGGGGGCCCGGGGCACAGATACGCAGTATTTT.

V usage is TRBV5-1 and J usage is TRBJ1-1, with a possible D match to TRBD1 (5 bases). V was pared by 3 bases and J by 1 base, with 7 bases between. This CDR3 region has 13 residues. The V gene's germline CDR1 is SGHRS and CDR2 YFSETQ. This CDR3 is CASSYTGNTEAFF. CDR3 DNA: TGCGCCAGCAGCTACACAGGGAACACTGAAGCTTTCTTT.

This chain uses TRBV27 with TRBJ1-1; D unclear. Trimming shortened V by 4 bases and J by 6 bases, and 12 bases separated the two germline ends. The CDR3 spans 13 residues. Germline CDR1 is MNHEY and CDR2 is SMNVEV (reference sequence). The CDR3 nucleotides read TGTGCCAGCAGTTACGGCGCGGAGGCTGAAGCTTTCTTT. It specifies CASSYGAEAEAFF.

V is TRBV27 and J is TRBJ1-2; D perhaps matches TRBD1 (5 bases). The CDR3 is 15 amino acids. The V and J ends lost 6 bases and 7 bases respectively, with 21 bases between them. CDR1 and CDR2 (germline): MNHEY, SMNVEV (reference sequence). The DNA of the CDR3 is TGTGCCAGCAGCCCTTGGGCAGGGAAATTGAGTGGCTACACCTTC. As protein: CASSPWAGKLSGYTF.

The chain carries TRBV18 and TRBJ1-5; D is uncertain. V was cut by 3 bases and J by 6 bases, with 9 bases left in between. The CDR3 covers 13 residues. The germline V gene encodes CDR1 KGHSH and CDR2 LQKENI. This CDR3 is CASSPNSGQPQHF. The CDR3 DNA is TGTGCCAGCTCACCTAATAGCGGTCAGCCCCAGCATTTT.

The table lists this clone with a few counts. The CDR3 reads CASSPQGGGTEAFF. CDR3 DNA sequence: TGTGCCAGTAGTCCCCAGGGGGGAGGCACTGAAGCTTTCTTT. V and J are TRBV19 and TRBJ1-1; 7 positions match TRBD1. The V and J ends lost 5 bases and 4 bases, in that order; junction bases with no gene match: 7. CDR3 size: 14 residues. Germline V gives CDR1 LNHDA, CDR2 SQIVND (reference sequence).

This rearrangement joins TRBV3-1 (or the pseudogene TRBV3-2) to TRBJ2-3; D unclear. CDR1 is LGHDT, CDR2 YNNKEL, per germline (reference sequence). The ends were cut back, 4 bases at V and 5 bases at J, with 10 bases in the middle. The length of the CDR3 is 13 residues. The CDR3 region is CASSPPIVDTQYF. The CDR3 DNA reads as TGTGCCAGCAGCCCTCCGATAGTAGATACGCAGTATTTT.

J is TRBJ1-1 and V is TRBV19; the D gene is possibly TRBD1 (5 bases). The V gene's germline CDR1 is LNHDA and CDR2 SQIVND (reference sequence). This CDR3 is built from 13 residues. V lost 7 bases and J lost 1, with 10 bases in between. CDR3 residues: CASKGPANTEAFF. CDR3 nucleotides: TGTGCCAGTAAGGGGCCGGCGAACACTGAAGCTTTCTTT.

This chain uses TRBV5-1 with TRBJ2-1; the match to TRBD2 covers 12 bases. This CDR3 region has 17 residues. The J segment lost 4 bases and the V segment lost 4 bases, leaving 9 bases of the junction unmatched. Germline V CDR1 and CDR2: SGHRS, YFSETQ. CDR3 sequence: CASSIRPLAGGYNEQFF. CDR3 bases: TGCGCCAGCAGCATTCGTCCTCTAGCGGGGGGGTACAATGAGCAGTTCTTC.

The chain combines TRBV28 with TRBJ2-3; D is unresolved. This CDR3 comprises 13 residues. Between the trimmed V and J ends, which lost 7 bases and 1 base, there was a span of 9 bases. Germline assignment: CDR1 MDHEN and CDR2 SYDVKM. CDR3 coding DNA: TGTGCCAGCATGGTGGCACGCACAGATACGCAGTATTTT. Translated: CASMVARTDTQYF.

The chain uses TRBV5-1 and TRBJ2-7, with D maybe TRBD1 (6 bases). The germline CDR1 and CDR2 sequences are SGHRS and YFSETQ. The CDR3 consists of 16 residues. The V gene lost 0 bases and the J gene lost 1 base, with 14 bases spanning the gap. CDR3 sequence (DNA): TGCGCCAGCAGCTTGGAAGGGTGGCAGGGGTCCTACGAGCAGTACTTC. Encoded protein: CASSLEGWQGSYEQYF.

The chain has TRBV28 and TRBJ1-2; 8 nucleotides align to TRBD1. V lost 3 bases and J lost 8; bases outside the gene matches: 5. The germline CDR1 and CDR2 sequences are MDHEN and SYDVKM. The CDR3 is 13 residues long. Written as DNA, the CDR3 is TGTGCCAGCAGTTTCCTTACAGGGGGAGGCTACACCTTC. It specifies CASSFLTGGGYTF.

The chain has TRBV10-3 and TRBJ1-6; TRBD1 agrees at 9 bases. V shed 7 bases and J 9 bases; nucleotides not matched to a gene: 4. The CDR3 runs 13 residues. The germline gives CDR1 ENHRY, CDR2 SYGVKD. The CDR3 region has the DNA TGTGCCATCAAGGTGACAGGGGGTTCACCCCTCCACTTT. This sequence encodes CAIKVTGGSPLHF.